The clone carrying this T cell receptor (beta chain) came up a few times. Its antigen is unidentified. Given a much more abundant clone one base away, this may be a read error. The CDR3 loop spans 13 amino acids. CDR1 and CDR2 (germline): ENHRY, SYGVKD. This sample is part of a study of T-cell reconstitution after alpha-beta-depleted transplantation in children. Unique molecular identifiers featured in how the TCRbeta library was prepared. TCRdb used MiXCR to reprocess the PCR reads, holding one entry per CDR3 protein. The repertoire includes under 300,000 distinct CDR3 sequences, around 10% of them detected once, and 23% sits in the top ten. Study results and caveats: It was surviving recipient T cells and thymic progenitors that gave some patients high TCRbeta diversity at day 60. Newly generated T cells supplied most T-cell counts and diversity one year post-transplant.

The V gene is TRBV10-3, the J gene TRBJ2-3; tentative D call: TRBD1 (5 bases). The specimen was peripheral blood, collected 180 days after TCRalphabeta/CD19-depleted stem cell transplant. This sequence originates from a male patient aged 2-9 years who had a stem cell transplant for chronic granulomatous disease, so the T cells may come from the graft donor. The CDR3 sequence is CAISEPAKDTHYF. The CDR3, as DNA: TGTGCCATCAGTGAGCCCGCCAAGGACACGCATTATTTT.